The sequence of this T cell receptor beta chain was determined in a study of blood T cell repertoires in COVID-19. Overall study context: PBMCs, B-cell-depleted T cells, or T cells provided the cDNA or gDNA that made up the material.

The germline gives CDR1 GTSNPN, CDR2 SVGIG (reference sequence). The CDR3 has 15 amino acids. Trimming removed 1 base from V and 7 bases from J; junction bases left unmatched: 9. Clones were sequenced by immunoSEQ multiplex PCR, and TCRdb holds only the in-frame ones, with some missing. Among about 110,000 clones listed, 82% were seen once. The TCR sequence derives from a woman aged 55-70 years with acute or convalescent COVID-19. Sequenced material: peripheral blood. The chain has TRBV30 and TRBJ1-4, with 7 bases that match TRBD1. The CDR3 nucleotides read TGTGCCTGGAGTGGCGGAGGGGGCGCTGGTGAAAAACTGTTTTTT. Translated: CAWSGGGGAGEKLFF.